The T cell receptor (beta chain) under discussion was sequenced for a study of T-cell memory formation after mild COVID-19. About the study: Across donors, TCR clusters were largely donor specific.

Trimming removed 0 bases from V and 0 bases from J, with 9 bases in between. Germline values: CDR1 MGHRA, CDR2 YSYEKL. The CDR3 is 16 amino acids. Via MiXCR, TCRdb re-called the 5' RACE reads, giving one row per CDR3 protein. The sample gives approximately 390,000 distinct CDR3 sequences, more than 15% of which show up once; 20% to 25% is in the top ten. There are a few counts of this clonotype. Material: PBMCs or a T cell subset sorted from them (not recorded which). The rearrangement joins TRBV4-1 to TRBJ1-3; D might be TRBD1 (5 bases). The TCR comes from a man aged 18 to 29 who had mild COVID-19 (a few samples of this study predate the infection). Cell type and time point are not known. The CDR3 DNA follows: TGCGCCAGCAGCCAAGAGGGACCGAACTCTGGAAACACCATATATTTT. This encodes CASSQEGPNSGNTIYF.